A few counts support the clone carrying this T cell receptor (beta chain). Its cognate antigen is unknown. The CDR3 runs to 12 residues. The J segment lost 7 bases and the V segment lost 5 bases, leaving 2 bases of the junction unmatched. The record originates from a study of T cell responses to AZD1222 COVID-19 vaccine. Overall study context: Samples with a second dose at about 4 or about 12 weeks were pooled together.

The method was immunoSEQ multiplex PCR; TCRdb's version includes in-frame clones alone and lacks a portion of them. The top ten hold around 3.5% of the sample, which has about 140,000 clones, 88% seen once. Overall study results and limits: Close to half of all spike-specific TCRs reportedly target regions of the variants that are unmutated. Among the donors, most were white British and more were female, and clonal diversity was possibly underestimated. A rise in Spike-specific TCR breadth and depth followed two AZD1222 doses.

The sequencing used peripheral blood, collected on day 0 of AZD1222 vaccination. The sequence came from an adult in good health. This chain joins TRBV12-3 or TRBV12-4 and TRBJ2-1; 7 bases map to TRBD1. The CDR3 DNA reads as TGTGCCAGCAGTACAGGGGAGAATGAGCAGTTCTTC. Residues: CASSTGENEQFF.